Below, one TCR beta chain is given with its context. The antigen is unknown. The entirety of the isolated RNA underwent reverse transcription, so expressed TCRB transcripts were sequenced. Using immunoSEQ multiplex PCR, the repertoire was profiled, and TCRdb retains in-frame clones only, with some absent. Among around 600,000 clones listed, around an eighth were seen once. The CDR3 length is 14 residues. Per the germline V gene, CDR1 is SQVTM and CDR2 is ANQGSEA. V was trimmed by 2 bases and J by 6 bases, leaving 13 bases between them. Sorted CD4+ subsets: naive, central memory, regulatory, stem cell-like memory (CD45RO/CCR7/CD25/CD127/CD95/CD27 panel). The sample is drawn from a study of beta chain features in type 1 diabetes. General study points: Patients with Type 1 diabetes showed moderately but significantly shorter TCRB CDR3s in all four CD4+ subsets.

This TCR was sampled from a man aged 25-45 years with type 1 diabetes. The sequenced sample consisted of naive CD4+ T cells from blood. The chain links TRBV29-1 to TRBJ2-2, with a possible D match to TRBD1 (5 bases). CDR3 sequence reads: CSVETTVGSGELFF. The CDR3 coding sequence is TGCAGCGTTGAAACGACAGTGGGGTCCGGGGAGCTGTTTTTT.